The T cell receptor (beta chain) described here comes from a study of T cell responses to AZD1222 COVID-19 vaccine. Sequenced by immunoSEQ multiplex PCR; TCRdb stores in-frame clones only, minus some. Here the sample spans under 150,000 clones, more than 85% being singletons. Germline V lookup: CDR1 MNHEY, CDR2 SMNVEV (reference sequence). V lost 6 bases and J 2 bases, leaving 20 bases between the germline ends. The CDR3 is 16 amino acids. V and J are TRBV27 and TRBJ2-7; maybe TRBD1 (7 bases). The sequencing used peripheral blood, collected on day 0 of AZD1222 vaccination. The receptor's source is an adult in good health. The CDR3 is CASRGGRGQMTYEQYF. Written as DNA, the CDR3 is TGTGCCAGCAGGGGGGGAAGGGGACAGATGACCTACGAGCAGTACTTC.